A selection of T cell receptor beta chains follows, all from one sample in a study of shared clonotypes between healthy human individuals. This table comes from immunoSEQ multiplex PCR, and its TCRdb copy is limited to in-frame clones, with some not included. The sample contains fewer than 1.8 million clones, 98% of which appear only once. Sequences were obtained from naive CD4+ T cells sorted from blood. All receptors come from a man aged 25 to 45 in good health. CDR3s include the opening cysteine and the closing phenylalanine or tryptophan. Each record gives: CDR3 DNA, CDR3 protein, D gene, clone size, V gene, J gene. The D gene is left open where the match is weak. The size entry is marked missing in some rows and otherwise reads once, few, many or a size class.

cdr3_nt: TGTGCCAGCAGCCCACGCTCGAGCGGGGTATACGAGCAGTACTTC
cdr3_aa: CASSPRSSGVYEQYF
d_call: TRBD2
clone_size: .
v_call: TRBV27
j_call: TRBJ2-7

cdr3_nt: TGTGCCAGCAGACTAGGAGGGTGGACAGGTTACTACGAGCAGTACTTC
cdr3_aa: CASRLGGWTGYYEQYF
d_call: .
clone_size: .
v_call: TRBV11-2
j_call: TRBJ2-7

cdr3_nt: TGTGCCAGCAGTTACGTCGCAGGGGGTTCATATGGCTACACCTTC
cdr3_aa: CASSYVAGGSYGYTF
d_call: TRBD1
clone_size: once
v_call: TRBV6-5
j_call: TRBJ1-2

cdr3_nt: TGTGCCAGCAGCCCAATCAGCCGGGACAGGAAAAAAGTCTACGAGCAGTACTTC
cdr3_aa: CASSPISRDRKKVYEQYF
d_call: TRBD1
clone_size: .
v_call: TRBV11-2
j_call: TRBJ2-7

cdr3_nt: TGTGCCAGCAAAAGGAGCGGGAGGGAAGATGAGCAGTTCTTC
cdr3_aa: CASKRSGREDEQFF
d_call: TRBD2
clone_size: .
v_call: TRBV6-5
j_call: TRBJ2-1

cdr3_nt: TGTGCCACCTGGACAGACCTCTGGTATGGCTACACCTTC
cdr3_aa: CATWTDLWYGYTF
d_call: .
clone_size: .
v_call: TRBV10-3
j_call: TRBJ1-2

cdr3_nt: TGTGCCAGCAGTTTAAGGGGACAGGGGAGCTCCTACGAGCAGTACTTC
cdr3_aa: CASSLRGQGSSYEQYF
d_call: TRBD1
clone_size: once
v_call: TRBV27
j_call: TRBJ2-7

cdr3_nt: TGCAGCGTTGAGAAGACGGGGGGCGCGACAGATACGCAGTATTTT
cdr3_aa: CSVEKTGGATDTQYF
d_call: .
clone_size: .
v_call: TRBV29-1
j_call: TRBJ2-3

cdr3_nt: TGTGCCAGCTCACCAGGGACGGAGGATGAGCAGTTCTTC
cdr3_aa: CASSPGTEDEQFF
d_call: .
clone_size: .
v_call: TRBV18
j_call: TRBJ2-1

cdr3_nt: TGTGCCAGCAGCTTATCCCCGCGGGCCTCCTACGAGCAGTACTTC
cdr3_aa: CASSLSPRASYEQYF
d_call: .
clone_size: .
v_call: TRBV7-2
j_call: TRBJ2-7

cdr3_nt: TGTGCCAGCAGCGGACGTCCCTCTGGAAACACCATATATTTT
cdr3_aa: CASSGRPSGNTIYF
d_call: .
clone_size: .
v_call: TRBV6-5
j_call: TRBJ1-3

cdr3_nt: TGCGCCAGCAGCCTGCAGGGCGGTGAAGATACGCAGTATTTT
cdr3_aa: CASSLQGGEDTQYF
d_call: .
clone_size: .
v_call: TRBV4-1
j_call: TRBJ2-3

cdr3_nt: TGCAGCGTTGAGGGGACCATCGACAATGAGCAGTTCTTC
cdr3_aa: CSVEGTIDNEQFF
d_call: .
clone_size: .
v_call: TRBV29-1
j_call: TRBJ2-1

cdr3_nt: TGTGCCAGCAGCAAGACAGGGGGCTCTGGAAACACCATATATTTT
cdr3_aa: CASSKTGGSGNTIYF
d_call: TRBD1
clone_size: .
v_call: TRBV7-2
j_call: TRBJ1-3

cdr3_nt: TGTGCCAGTAGTATGTTAAGGTCTAGCGGGAGTCAGGGGCTCAATGAGCAGTTCTTC
cdr3_aa: CASSMLRSSGSQGLNEQFF
d_call: TRBD2
clone_size: .
v_call: TRBV19
j_call: TRBJ2-1

cdr3_nt: TGTGCCAGCAGCCCTGGGACTGTGAGAAACACTGAAGCTTTCTTT
cdr3_aa: CASSPGTVRNTEAFF
d_call: .
clone_size: .
v_call: TRBV13
j_call: TRBJ1-1

cdr3_nt: TGTGCCAGCGGACTAAGGGCGGGAGCTAATGGGGAGCTGTTTTTT
cdr3_aa: CASGLRAGANGELFF
d_call: TRBD2
clone_size: .
v_call: TRBV27
j_call: TRBJ2-2

cdr3_nt: TGTGCCAGCAAAAAGGAGTTGGTAATGCGCTACAATGAGCAGTTCTTC
cdr3_aa: CASKKELVMRYNEQFF
d_call: .
clone_size: .
v_call: TRBV5-5
j_call: TRBJ2-1

cdr3_nt: TGTGCCAGCAGTTCGACAACAGGGGTCGGGGAGCTGTTTTTT
cdr3_aa: CASSSTTGVGELFF
d_call: TRBD1
clone_size: once
v_call: TRBV28
j_call: TRBJ2-2

cdr3_nt: TGTGCCAGCAGTCGGGGAGAGACCCAGTACTTC
cdr3_aa: CASSRGETQYF
d_call: .
clone_size: .
v_call: TRBV2
j_call: TRBJ2-5

cdr3_nt: TGTGCCAGCTCAAAAGACCAAGGGGCCTCGCAGTATTTT
cdr3_aa: CASSKDQGASQYF
d_call: .
clone_size: .
v_call: TRBV18
j_call: TRBJ2-3

cdr3_nt: TGTGCCAGCAGCTCGTACAGGAGTGGCACAGATACGCAGTATTTT
cdr3_aa: CASSSYRSGTDTQYF
d_call: .
clone_size: .
v_call: TRBV9
j_call: TRBJ2-3

cdr3_nt: TGTGCCAGCAGCATCACTAGCGGGTTGTACGAGCAGTACTTC
cdr3_aa: CASSITSGLYEQYF
d_call: TRBD2
clone_size: .
v_call: TRBV11-2
j_call: TRBJ2-7

cdr3_nt: TGTGCCGGGGCTAATCGGGCGGGTTCCGAGCAGTACTTC
cdr3_aa: CAGANRAGSEQYF
d_call: .
clone_size: .
v_call: TRBV7-9
j_call: TRBJ2-7

cdr3_nt: TGTGCCAGCACTCCTGGGACTAGCGGCACAGATACGCAGTATTTT
cdr3_aa: CASTPGTSGTDTQYF
d_call: TRBD2
clone_size: .
v_call: TRBV25-1
j_call: TRBJ2-3

cdr3_nt: TGTGCCAGCTCACCAGCAGACCGTGGGCAGTTCTTC
cdr3_aa: CASSPADRGQFF
d_call: .
clone_size: once
v_call: TRBV18
j_call: TRBJ2-1

cdr3_nt: TGTGCCGCCAGGGAGGTCCCTAACACTGAAGCTTTCTTT
cdr3_aa: CAAREVPNTEAFF
d_call: .
clone_size: .
v_call: TRBV10-3
j_call: TRBJ1-1

cdr3_nt: TGTGCCAGCTCACCAAAGCCGACAAGTGATGGCTACACCTTC
cdr3_aa: CASSPKPTSDGYTF
d_call: .
clone_size: .
v_call: TRBV18
j_call: TRBJ1-2

cdr3_nt: TGTGCCAGCAGCCGTTGGGTGACAACGCCTACCTACGAGCAGTACTTC
cdr3_aa: CASSRWVTTPTYEQYF
d_call: .
clone_size: .
v_call: TRBV7-9
j_call: TRBJ2-7

cdr3_nt: TGTGCCAGCAGTGGGGTCTCCTACGAGCAGTACTTC
cdr3_aa: CASSGVSYEQYF
d_call: .
clone_size: .
v_call: TRBV25-1
j_call: TRBJ2-7

cdr3_nt: TGTGCCAGCAGTTTACGGACAGGGGGCACCTACGAGCAGTACTTC
cdr3_aa: CASSLRTGGTYEQYF
d_call: TRBD1
clone_size: .
v_call: TRBV28
j_call: TRBJ2-7

cdr3_nt: TGTGCCAGCTCACCTTTAGCGGGAGGGCAAGAGACCCAGTACTTC
cdr3_aa: CASSPLAGGQETQYF
d_call: TRBD2
clone_size: .
v_call: TRBV18
j_call: TRBJ2-5

cdr3_nt: TGTGCCACCAGCAGCGGGCCACAGAACTTGGATGGCTACACCTTC
cdr3_aa: CATSSGPQNLDGYTF
d_call: .
clone_size: .
v_call: TRBV15
j_call: TRBJ1-2

cdr3_nt: TGTGCCAGCAGCTTAAGCATAAATCAGCCCCAGCATTTT
cdr3_aa: CASSLSINQPQHF
d_call: .
clone_size: .
v_call: TRBV7-2
j_call: TRBJ1-5

cdr3_nt: TGTGCCAGCAGCTTGGTAGGCAGCGAGCAGTACTTC
cdr3_aa: CASSLVGSEQYF
d_call: .
clone_size: .
v_call: TRBV5-4
j_call: TRBJ2-7

cdr3_nt: TGTGCCAGCAGTCCCATGGAGGCAGCGGCCTCCTACAATGAGCAGTTCTTC
cdr3_aa: CASSPMEAAASYNEQFF
d_call: .
clone_size: once
v_call: TRBV5-6
j_call: TRBJ2-1

cdr3_nt: TGTGCCAGCAGCGCGAGGGGCGTAACGCAGTATTTT
cdr3_aa: CASSARGVTQYF
d_call: .
clone_size: .
v_call: TRBV9
j_call: TRBJ2-3

cdr3_nt: TGTGCCAGCAGCTTAGATTCAGCATCGGCCGGGGAGCTGTTTTTT
cdr3_aa: CASSLDSASAGELFF
d_call: .
clone_size: once
v_call: TRBV7-3
j_call: TRBJ2-2

cdr3_nt: TGCGCCAGCATGGTGGGGCTAGCGGGAGAGGAGACCCAGTACTTC
cdr3_aa: CASMVGLAGEETQYF
d_call: TRBD2
clone_size: .
v_call: TRBV5-1
j_call: TRBJ2-5

cdr3_nt: TGTGCCAGCAGCCGTAAGGGGGGCCAAGAGACCCAGTACTTC
cdr3_aa: CASSRKGGQETQYF
d_call: .
clone_size: .
v_call: TRBV6-5
j_call: TRBJ2-5

cdr3_nt: TGTGCCAGCAGTTTACTGGCCCAAATCGACAATGAGCAGTTCTTC
cdr3_aa: CASSLLAQIDNEQFF
d_call: .
clone_size: .
v_call: TRBV28
j_call: TRBJ2-1

cdr3_nt: TGCGCCAGCAGCTTGGATGACAGGGTCAGCACAGATACGCAGTATTTT
cdr3_aa: CASSLDDRVSTDTQYF
d_call: TRBD1
clone_size: .
v_call: TRBV5-1
j_call: TRBJ2-3